A selection of T cell receptor beta chains follows, all from one sample in a study of T cell responses to AZD1222 COVID-19 vaccine. Clones were read by immunoSEQ multiplex PCR, and TCRdb kept only the in-frame ones, dropping some. The sample yields 100,000 to 150,000 clones, around 85% seen once. The starting material was peripheral blood, obtained 28 days after the second AZD1222 dose. The receptors here all came from an adult who received the AZD1222 COVID-19 vaccine. The CDR3 runs from the conserved cysteine through the conserved F or W. D genes are given only for firm matches. Not every row has a clone size; where given, it reads once, few, many or a size class.

CDR3 DNA | CDR3 protein | V gene | D gene | clone size | J gene
TGTGCCAGCAGCTGGACAGGGAGGGACACTGAAGCTTTCTTT | CASSWTGRDTEAFF | TRBV6-6 | TRBD1 | . | TRBJ1-1
TGTGCCAGCAGCCAAGATACTAACACCGGGGAGCTGTTTTTT | CASSQDTNTGELFF | TRBV3-1/TRBV3-2 | . | once | TRBJ2-2
TGTGCCAGCAGCTTAGGCCAGTACAATGAGCAGTTCTTC | CASSLGQYNEQFF | TRBV7-2 | . | . | TRBJ2-1
TGTGCCAGCACCTCCCCGGGACAGGGGCACGAGCAGTACTTC | CASTSPGQGHEQYF | TRBV28 | TRBD1 | . | TRBJ2-7
TGCGCCAGCAGCTTTTCGCTAGCGGGGAACAATGAGCAGTTCTTC | CASSFSLAGNNEQFF | TRBV5-1 | TRBD2 | . | TRBJ2-1
TGTGCCACCAGTGATTTGGAACAGGGGGCGGCGGTCAACCAGCCCCAGCATTTT | CATSDLEQGAAVNQPQHF | TRBV24-1 | TRBD1 | . | TRBJ1-5
TGCGCCAGCAGCATAACGACAGGGGTGGCCACAGATACGCAGTATTTT | CASSITTGVATDTQYF | TRBV5-1 | TRBD1 | few | TRBJ2-3
TGTGCCAGCAGCCAGGGGTACTCGAACGGGGAGCTGTTTTTT | CASSQGYSNGELFF | TRBV3-1/TRBV3-2 | . | . | TRBJ2-2
TGTGCCAGCAGTTCAATGGGTCAGCCCCAGCATTTT | CASSSMGQPQHF | TRBV12-3/TRBV12-4 | . | . | TRBJ1-5
TGTGCCAGCACCTATCAGGGGTACGAGCAGTACTTC | CASTYQGYEQYF | TRBV13 | . | . | TRBJ2-7
TGTGCCTGGAGTGTTTTACAGGGAGACGAGCAGTACTTC | CAWSVLQGDEQYF | TRBV30 | . | . | TRBJ2-7
TGTGCCAGCAGTGAAAGGCTAGCGGGGGGCTCCTACAATGAGCAGTTCTTC | CASSERLAGGSYNEQFF | TRBV6-1 | TRBD2 | . | TRBJ2-1
TGCGCCAGCAGCCAAGTGTGGGACAGCCTGAACACTGAAGCTTTCTTT | CASSQVWDSLNTEAFF | TRBV4-1 | TRBD1 | few | TRBJ1-1
TGTGCCAGCAGGACCCTGGACAGGGGTTGGGAGACCCAGTACTTC | CASRTLDRGWETQYF | TRBV27 | TRBD1 | once | TRBJ2-5
TGTGCCACCCATCCCGCGGGGAACTCCTACAATGAGCAGTTCTTC | CATHPAGNSYNEQFF | TRBV7-8 | . | once | TRBJ2-1
TGTGCCAGCAGCTTAGGAGGAAACACCATATATTTT | CASSLGGNTIYF | TRBV11-2 | . | . | TRBJ1-3
TGTGCCAGCAGCCCCGACAGGGTAGCCAAAAACATTCAGTACTTC | CASSPDRVAKNIQYF | TRBV7-9 | TRBD1 | . | TRBJ2-4
TGTGCCAGCAGTTTACTAGGGGGCCAACAAGAGACCCAGTACTTC | CASSLLGGQQETQYF | TRBV28 | TRBD1 | . | TRBJ2-5
TGTGCCAGCAGCGTAACGACAGGGCCAACCACCGGGGAGCTGTTTTTT | CASSVTTGPTTGELFF | TRBV9 | TRBD1 | . | TRBJ2-2
TGTGCCAGCAGACCGTGGAGGCAGGTTGGCTACACCTTC | CASRPWRQVGYTF | TRBV6-5 | . | . | TRBJ1-2
TGTGCCAGCAGCTTCCGTGCTGGGGCCAACGTCCTGACTTTC | CASSFRAGANVLTF | TRBV11-2 | . | . | TRBJ2-6
TGTGCCAGCAGCCAACAGACATCCTCTGGAAACACCATATATTTT | CASSQQTSSGNTIYF | TRBV5-6 | . | . | TRBJ1-3
TGCAGCGTTGTCTCCGGGAGGGAGACCCAGTACTTC | CSVVSGRETQYF | TRBV29-1 | TRBD2 | . | TRBJ2-5
TGTGCCAGTAGGACAGGGCGCACCGGGGAGCTGTTTTTT | CASRTGRTGELFF | TRBV19 | TRBD1 | . | TRBJ2-2
TGTGCCAGCAGCTTAGCCACAGGGTGGAATGAGCAGTTCTTC | CASSLATGWNEQFF | TRBV7-2 | . | . | TRBJ2-1
TGTGCCGGCCAGACGATTCCGGGTGAGGACTATGGCTACACCTTC | CAGQTIPGEDYGYTF | TRBV6-5 | . | few | TRBJ1-2
TGTGCCAGCAGTGGGGACAGGGACACCGGGGAGCTGTTTTTT | CASSGDRDTGELFF | TRBV2 | TRBD1 | . | TRBJ2-2
TGTGCCAGCACTGGGGCCGCCGTTGCGGATACGCAGTATTTT | CASTGAAVADTQYF | TRBV2 | . | . | TRBJ2-3
TGCAGTGCTAGCGGAGAGACCCAGTACTTC | CSASGETQYF | TRBV20-1 | . | . | TRBJ2-5
TGTGCCAGCAGCCGCACAGATACGCAGTATTTT | CASSRTDTQYF | TRBV6-5 | . | few | TRBJ2-3
TGTGCCAGCAGCTCCGAGACAGGGGGCTTTGTGACCCAGTACTTC | CASSSETGGFVTQYF | TRBV7-9 | TRBD1 | . | TRBJ2-5
TGTGCCAGCAGCTGGGAGGCGGCGGGAGCCAAATACGAGCAGTACTTC | CASSWEAAGAKYEQYF | TRBV7-9 | TRBD2 | . | TRBJ2-7
TGTGCCAGCAGCTCCCTGGCCCTTAGCGGGGGGCACTCCTACGAGCAGTACTTC | CASSSLALSGGHSYEQYF | TRBV11-2 | TRBD2 | . | TRBJ2-7
TGTGCCAGCATGGCTTTTAGCACAGATACGCAGTATTTT | CASMAFSTDTQYF | TRBV2 | . | . | TRBJ2-3
TGTGCCAGCAGTTTGCTGAACACTGAAGCTTTCTTT | CASSLLNTEAFF | TRBV12-3/TRBV12-4 | . | . | TRBJ1-1
TGCGCCAGCAGCTTGGATGGGACAGGGACCTACGAGCAGTACTTC | CASSLDGTGTYEQYF | TRBV5-1 | TRBD1 | . | TRBJ2-7
TGCGCCAGCAGCACGGGGATGGAAAAACTGTTTTTT | CASSTGMEKLFF | TRBV5-1 | . | . | TRBJ1-4
TGTGCCAGCAGCCAAGCAAGGAGCGGCGAGCAGTACTTC | CASSQARSGEQYF | TRBV14 | . | . | TRBJ2-7
TGTGCCAGCAGCTTGGCCGGGGGTGAAAAACTGTTTTTT | CASSLAGGEKLFF | TRBV5-5 | . | . | TRBJ1-4
TGTGCCAGTAGTACCTCAGCAGGGAATCAGCCCCAGCATTTT | CASSTSAGNQPQHF | TRBV19 | . | . | TRBJ1-5
TGTGCCAGCAGCCCAGCCGGGACAGGGTCCTACAATGAGCAGTTCTTC | CASSPAGTGSYNEQFF | TRBV7-2 | TRBD1 | . | TRBJ2-1
TGTGCCAGCAGCCAGAGCACAGATACGCAGTATTTT | CASSQSTDTQYF | TRBV11-2 | . | . | TRBJ2-3
TGTGCCAGCAGTCCATCAAGAGGCAAACTGTTTTTT | CASSPSRGKLFF | TRBV12-3/TRBV12-4 | . | . | TRBJ1-4
TGTGCCAGCAGCTATCCCTTTTCAGGCAATGAGCAGTTCTTC | CASSYPFSGNEQFF | TRBV7-8 | . | . | TRBJ2-1
TGTGCCAGCAGCCCGACTATGGGGGGGGGTGGCTACACCTTC | CASSPTMGGGGYTF | TRBV9 | . | . | TRBJ1-2
TGTGCCAGTAGCCAATATCGGTCACAGGGAGGTGAAAAACTGTTTTTT | CASSQYRSQGGEKLFF | TRBV19 | . | . | TRBJ1-4
TGTGCCAGCGAGGCGGACACCATATATTTT | CASEADTIYF | TRBV2 | . | . | TRBJ1-3
TGTGCCAGCAGTTTATTTCGGCCAGTCACCTCCTACGAGCAGTACTTC | CASSLFRPVTSYEQYF | TRBV28 | . | . | TRBJ2-7
TGTGCCAGCCGACAGAGAGTATACAATGAGCAGTTCTTC | CASRQRVYNEQFF | TRBV6-5 | . | . | TRBJ2-1
TGTGCCAGCAGTCTTGGTTGGCGGGGGGACAATGAGCAGTTCTTC | CASSLGWRGDNEQFF | TRBV6-4 | TRBD2 | . | TRBJ2-1
TGTGCCACCAGCAGAGAGGGAACAGGGCGCAATTCACCCCTCCACTTT | CATSREGTGRNSPLHF | TRBV15 | . | few | TRBJ1-6